This T cell receptor beta chain was identified during a study of T cell responses to AZD1222 COVID-19 vaccine. Profiling relied on immunoSEQ multiplex PCR, and the TCRdb table lists in-frame clones only, not all of them. The sample consists of some 110,000 clones, 85% to 90% of them appearing once. CDR1 SGHTA and CDR2 FQGNSA come from the germline V gene. V was clipped by 5 bases and J by 5 bases, with 13 bases between them. The CDR3 consists of 14 residues. This TCR was sampled from an adult who received the AZD1222 COVID-19 vaccine. The chain recombines TRBV7-2 with TRBJ1-5; D is uncertain. Sequencing was performed on peripheral blood, taken 28 days after the second AZD1222 dose. Here the CDR3 DNA reads TGTGCCAGCAGCGTGGCTGGACTTTATCAGCCCCAGCATTTT. Protein product: CASSVAGLYQPQHF.